A selection of T cell receptor beta chains follows, all from one sample in a study of blood T cell repertoires in COVID-19. Only in-frame clones appear in the TCRdb table, and some are missing; sequencing was by immunoSEQ multiplex PCR. Of 60,000 or so clones listed, under 85% are singletons. Sequenced: peripheral blood. The receptor set was obtained from a man in his fifties or sixties with acute or convalescent COVID-19. The CDR3 runs from the conserved cysteine through the conserved F or W. A D gene is named only where the DNA matches it firmly. Only part of the rows carry a size: once, few, many, or a class if the clone is expanded.

J,V,size,length,D,DNA,CDR3
TRBJ1-1,TRBV5-6,-,13,-,TGTGCCAGCAGCTCCTTCCAGAGGACTGAAGCTTTCTTT,CASSSFQRTEAFF
TRBJ1-1,TRBV28,-,15,-,TGTGCCAGCAGTTTATCGATAAGAGGGGGCACTGAAGCTTTCTTT,CASSLSIRGGTEAFF
TRBJ2-2,TRBV7-8,-,16,-,TGTGCCAGCAGCTTAGTCGCAGGGGGGAGCACCGGGGAGCTGTTTTTT,CASSLVAGGSTGELFF
TRBJ2-7,TRBV25-1,-,14,TRBD1,TGTGCCAGCAGTGCGTCCGGGACAGACTACGAGCAGTACTTC,CASSASGTDYEQYF
TRBJ1-6,TRBV28,-,13,-,TGTGCAACGTACAGGGTTTTAAATTCACCCCTCCACTTT,CATYRVLNSPLHF
TRBJ1-4,TRBV2,once,14,TRBD1,TGTGCCAGCGTATCCGGGACAGGGGATGAAAAACTGTTTTTT,CASVSGTGDEKLFF
TRBJ1-1,TRBV5-1,-,14,TRBD1,TGCGCCAGCAGCTTCTCAGGGGGCTCGACTGAAGCTTTCTTT,CASSFSGGSTEAFF
TRBJ2-7,TRBV6-6,medium-sized,15,-,TGTGCCAGCAGTTACGATTTTGAACAGAACTACGAGCAGTACTTC,CASSYDFEQNYEQYF
TRBJ2-7,TRBV14,once,14,-,TGTGCCAGCAGCCAAGCGGGTTCACGGGTCGATCAGTACTTC,CASSQAGSRVDQYF
TRBJ1-1,TRBV18,few,15,-,TGTGCCAGCTCACTAATACAGGGAGTGAACACTGAAGCTTTCTTT,CASSLIQGVNTEAFF
TRBJ2-1,TRBV4-1,-,17,-,TGCGCCAGCAGCCGAAGTCCGACATTCGTGTCCTACAATGAGCAGTTCTTC,CASSRSPTFVSYNEQFF
TRBJ1-2,TRBV11-2,-,15,TRBD1,TGTGCCAGCAGCCAATTGACAGGGGCGGGGATGGGCTACACCTTC,CASSQLTGAGMGYTF
TRBJ2-3,TRBV7-2,-,14,-,TGTGCCAGCAGCTTGACTAGACACACAGATACGCAGTATTTT,CASSLTRHTDTQYF
TRBJ2-5,TRBV5-1,-,15,TRBD2,TGCGCCAGCAGCCTCTTACCTAGCGGTAGTGAGACCCAGTACTTC,CASSLLPSGSETQYF
TRBJ2-1,TRBV5-6,once,17,TRBD2,TGTGCCAGCAGCCTAGGACTAGCGGGGACCTCCTACAATGAGCAGTTCTTC,CASSLGLAGTSYNEQFF
TRBJ1-2,TRBV12-3/TRBV12-4,few,13,-,TGTGCCAGCACTATAAGACCGGAGTATGGCTACACCTTC,CASTIRPEYGYTF
TRBJ1-5,TRBV10-3,-,14,-,TGTGCCATCAGTGAAGGGGTCTCAGGTCAGCCCCAGCATTTT,CAISEGVSGQPQHF
TRBJ1-5,TRBV29-1,-,12,-,TGCAGCGTACAGGATATTGGTCAGCCCCAGCATTTT,CSVQDIGQPQHF
TRBJ1-5,TRBV6-5,-,13,-,TGTGCCAGCAGTCCAACAGGGCATCAGCCCCAGCATTTT,CASSPTGHQPQHF
TRBJ2-7,TRBV19,-,16,-,TGTGCCAGTAGTAATCCCATCGGAGTAGGGGACTACGAGCAGTACTTC,CASSNPIGVGDYEQYF
TRBJ1-2,TRBV19,-,15,TRBD1,TGTGCCAGAATCTCCCGGGACAGGGGGCCCTATGGCTACACCTTC,CARISRDRGPYGYTF
TRBJ2-7,TRBV7-2,-,13,-,TGTGCCAGCAGCCCAGGCCCTCTTAGAGAGCAGTACTTC,CASSPGPLREQYF
TRBJ2-2,TRBV5-1,once,16,TRBD1,TGCGCCAGCAGCTCTCGGACAGGGACGACGACCGGGGAGCTGTTTTTT,CASSSRTGTTTGELFF
TRBJ1-4,TRBV5-6,-,16,TRBD1,TGTGCCAGCAGCGAACTATCGACAGGGCAGAGTGAAAAACTGTTTTTT,CASSELSTGQSEKLFF
TRBJ1-1,TRBV4-2,many,18,-,TGTGCCAGCAGCCAAGAAATGTGGGGAGCTAAGATGAACACTGAAGCTTTCTTT,CASSQEMWGAKMNTEAFF
TRBJ1-6,TRBV6-5,-,15,TRBD1,TGTGCCAGCAGTCGGGGGGACAGGGCCAATTCACCCCTCCACTTT,CASSRGDRANSPLHF
TRBJ2-3,TRBV11-2,once,16,TRBD2,TGTGCCAGCAGCTTAGTCGTTAGCGGGGGACCTTATACGCAGTATTTT,CASSLVVSGGPYTQYF
TRBJ2-2,TRBV5-8,-,17,TRBD2,TGTGCCAGCAGCTTGGGTGGGACTAGCCCTGCCACCGGGGAGCTGTTTTTT,CASSLGGTSPATGELFF
TRBJ2-7,TRBV5-1,-,13,TRBD2,TGCGCCAGCAGGGTGAGCGGGGGGGTCGAGCAGTACTTC,CASRVSGGVEQYF
TRBJ2-3,TRBV7-2,-,17,TRBD2,TGTGCCAGCAGCTTATTTGGGATAGCGGGGCTCACAGATACGCAGTATTTT,CASSLFGIAGLTDTQYF
TRBJ2-7,TRBV9,-,15,-,TGTGCCAGCAGCCCTTCAGGGGCGCTAACCTACGAGCAGTACTTC,CASSPSGALTYEQYF
TRBJ1-1,TRBV5-1,-,15,-,TGCGCCAGCAGCTTGGGGGCAGCAATGAACACTGAAGCTTTCTTT,CASSLGAAMNTEAFF
TRBJ1-6,TRBV11-2,-,11,-,TGTGCCAGCAGCCTAAGCCGGGACCTCCACTTT,CASSLSRDLHF
TRBJ1-1,TRBV7-3,-,13,-,TGTGCCAGCAGCTTCGAGCCAAACGCTGAAGCTTTCTTT,CASSFEPNAEAFF
TRBJ1-2,TRBV18,-,17,-,TGTGCCAGCTCACCAAACTCGGGGTATATGGGGGCGGAAGGCTACACCTTC,CASSPNSGYMGAEGYTF
TRBJ2-7,TRBV15,few,17,-,TGTGCCACCAGCCAGAGAACATGGGGGCCTGGAGAAGGCGAGCAGTACTTC,CATSQRTWGPGEGEQYF
TRBJ2-7,TRBV4-1,-,14,TRBD2,TGCGCCAGCAGCCAAGGACTAGCGATATACGAGCAGTACTTC,CASSQGLAIYEQYF
TRBJ1-5,TRBV6-5,-,14,-,TGTGCCAGCAGGAAAGGACATAGCAATCAGCCCCAGCATTTT,CASRKGHSNQPQHF
TRBJ1-2,TRBV7-2,-,15,TRBD1,TGTGCCAGCAGCCGCGATACAGGGGCTTGGTATGGCTACACCTTC,CASSRDTGAWYGYTF
TRBJ2-5,TRBV12-5,-,15,-,TGTGCTAGTGACTCAAACAGCTCCAGCCAAGAGACCCAGTACTTC,CASDSNSSSQETQYF
TRBJ2-3,TRBV28,-,16,TRBD2,TGTGCCAGTAGTACTTTTAGCGGGGGGGGCACAGATACGCAGTATTTT,CASSTFSGGGTDTQYF
TRBJ2-6,TRBV15,once,14,-,TGTGCCACCAGCAGAGATCGAGATTCCAACGTCCTGACTTTC,CATSRDRDSNVLTF
TRBJ2-7,TRBV29-1,-,13,TRBD1,TGCAGCGTCCTCAGACAGGGATGGTACGAGCAGTACTTC,CSVLRQGWYEQYF
TRBJ2-1,TRBV30,-,15,-,TGTGCCTGGAGTGTACAGCTAGGGAGCTACAATGAGCAGTTCTTC,CAWSVQLGSYNEQFF
TRBJ1-3,TRBV5-1,-,13,TRBD1,TGCGCCAGCAGAGACAGGGATAGAAACACCATATATTTT,CASRDRDRNTIYF
TRBJ2-1,TRBV19,-,20,-,TGTGCCAGTAGTATGAACCAGGCCTTGGGGCGGGGCGGGTCCTACAATGAGCAGTTCTTC,CASSMNQALGRGGSYNEQFF